What follows is one T cell receptor beta chain and its context. This sample was included in a study of cytomegalovirus exposure and HLA in healthy donors. The J segment lost 4 bases and the V segment lost 3 bases, leaving 9 bases of the junction unmatched. Germline CDR1 is SGHKS and CDR2 is YYEKEE (reference sequence). CDR3 length: 16 amino acids. The PCR ran on 60 Vbeta and 13 Jbeta primers. Using immunoSEQ multiplex PCR, the repertoire was profiled, and TCRdb retains in-frame clones only, with some absent. The table has about 78,000 clones, around 80% seen once; the top ten hold approximately 30%. The rearrangement joins TRBV5-5 to TRBJ1-4; TRBD1 agrees at 7 bases. Material: PBMCs. The sequence derives from a man aged 50 or older in good health and CMV-seropositive. In DNA, the CDR3 is TGTGCCAGCAGCTGGCCTCCGACAGGGCTTAATGAAAAACTGTTTTTT. This encodes CASSWPPTGLNEKLFF.